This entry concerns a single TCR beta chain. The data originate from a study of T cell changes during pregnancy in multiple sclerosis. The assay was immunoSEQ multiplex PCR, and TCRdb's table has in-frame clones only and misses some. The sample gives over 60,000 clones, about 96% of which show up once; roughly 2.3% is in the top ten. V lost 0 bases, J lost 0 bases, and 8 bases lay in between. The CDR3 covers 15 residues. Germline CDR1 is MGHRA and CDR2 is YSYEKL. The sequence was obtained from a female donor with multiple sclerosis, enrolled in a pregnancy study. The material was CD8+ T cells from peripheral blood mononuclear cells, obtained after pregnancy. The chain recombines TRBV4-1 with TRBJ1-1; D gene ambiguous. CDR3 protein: CASSQDSPMNTEAFF. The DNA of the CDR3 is TGCGCCAGCAGCCAAGATAGCCCCATGAACACTGAAGCTTTCTTT.